This T cell receptor beta chain was identified in a study of blood T cell repertoires in COVID-19. Across the whole study: Samples of COVID-19 (acute and convalescent) were obtained from the United States, Italy and Spain. In each case, the material was cDNA or gDNA derived from T cells, B-cell-depleted T cells, or PBMCs.

Study processing details: For nucleated cells, counts were estimated from reference gene primer amplification. Profiling relied on immunoSEQ multiplex PCR, and the TCRdb table lists in-frame clones only, not all of them. V and J calls and clone size are those listed in that table; D and trimming were worked out from the DNA. The data show around 250,000 clones, with less than 90% seen just once and 3.5% to 5.5% held by the top ten. Trimming stripped 2 bases from V and 4 bases from J, with 23 bases between. This CDR3 is 18 amino acids long. This receptor was identified in a man in his sixties who had recovered from COVID-19. Input material: peripheral blood. This chain links TRBV6-7 with TRBJ2-5; TRBD1 might be the D (5 bases). TRBV6-7 is assigned to the ORF class and has an uncertain function. CDR3 nucleotide sequence: TGTGCCAGCAGTTACCTGTCCCGAGGACACCTTAGAGGAGAGACCCAGTACTTC. Translated, it gives CASSYLSRGHLRGETQYF.